One sample yielded the 27 T cell receptor beta chains listed below, sequenced in a study of blood T cells in healthy people across ages. A second PCR of 7 to 11 cycles used a sample-barcoded 5' primer and a J-beta primer mix. One entry per CDR3 protein results from TCRdb running MiXCR on the 5' RACE reads. The repertoire holds about 1.8 million distinct CDR3 sequences, with around half as singletons. The sequenced sample was blood. All receptors come from a woman in her 40s in good health.

This chain links TRBV27 with TRBJ2-1; D is tentatively TRBD1 or TRBD2 (6 bases each). V shed 7 bases and J shed 9 bases, with 28 bases lying between them. The germline V gene encodes CDR1 MNHEY and CDR2 SMNVEV (reference sequence). CDR3 length: 17 amino acids. In nucleotides, the CDR3 is TGTGCCAGCAACCCCTTTCCCGACAGGCTAGCGAGAGGTGAGCAGTTCTTC. Translation gives CASNPFPDRLARGEQFF.

The V and J genes are TRBV6-6 and TRBJ2-3; D ambiguous. The CDR3 spans 13 residues. Germline V gene data show CDR1 as MNHNY and CDR2 as SVGAGI (reference sequence). V lost 4 bases and J 2 bases, leaving 7 bases between the germline ends. CDR3 coding DNA: TGTGCCAGCAGTTCGTCCAACACAGATACGCAGTATTTT. This gives the protein CASSSSNTDTQYF.

This clonotype was counted once. The CDR3 carries no conserved terminal phenylalanine or tryptophan, so it likely arises from a read error. The chain couples TRBV18 to TRBJ1-2; D unclear. The CDR3 sequence is 14 residues long. Germline V gene data show CDR1 as KGHSH and CDR2 as LQKENI. The V and J ends lost 3 bases and 4 bases respectively, with 12 bases between them. The DNA of the CDR3 is TGTGCCAGCTCACCGAGCTTGGGAGGCTATGGCTACACCCTC. This encodes CASSPSLGGYGYTL.

The chain has TRBV7-2 and TRBJ2-1; D remains ambiguous. CDR3 length: 13 residues. Germline values: CDR1 SGHTA, CDR2 FQGNSA. Deletions cut 4 bases from V and 10 bases from J, with 14 bases between. The CDR3 reads CASSSGPKREQFF. The DNA of the CDR3 is TGTGCCAGCAGCTCCGGACCTAAAAGGGAGCAGTTCTTC.

The chain couples TRBV5-6 to TRBJ2-1; 8 bases align to TRBD2. CDR1 and CDR2 (germline): SGHDT, YYEEEE. V lost 2 bases, J lost 4 bases, and 5 bases stayed unmatched. CDR3 length equals 15 residues. CDR3 DNA sequence: TGTGCCAGCAGCTTCACAGCGGGGGCTTACAATGAGCAGTTCTTC. It yields the protein CASSFTAGAYNEQFF.

This clonotype has more than one count but fewer than ten. The V gene is TRBV4-1, the J gene TRBJ2-1; TRBD2 matches 11 bases. This CDR3 region has 20 residues. Germline lookup yields CDR1 MGHRA and CDR2 YSYEKL. Losses at the gene ends were 1 base for V and 9 bases for J; bases not matched to a gene: 20. CDR3: CASSQGDWRYETSGDGEQFF. The CDR3 DNA sequence: TGCGCCAGCAGCCAAGGGGACTGGCGATATGAGACTAGCGGGGACGGTGAGCAGTTCTTC.

There are a few counts of this clonotype. The J gene is TRBJ1-6, the V gene TRBV12-3 or TRBV12-4; D possibly corresponds to TRBD1 (6 bases). Trimming shortened V by 3 bases and J by 7 bases, and 13 bases separated the two germline ends. The CDR3 has 15 amino acids. CDR3 sequence: CASSFRGTRNSPLHF. The CDR3, as DNA: TGTGCCAGCAGTTTCAGGGGAACTAGGAATTCACCCCTCCACTTT.

The rearrangement links TRBV28 to TRBJ2-3; TRBD1 aligns across 8 bases. The CDR3 covers 14 residues. V trimming: 6 bases; J trimming: 6 bases; junction bases outside the gene matches: 8. Germline CDR1 is MDHEN and CDR2 is SYDVKM. CDR3 residues: CASRATGGEDTQYF. CDR3 bases: TGTGCCAGCAGGGCAACAGGGGGAGAGGATACGCAGTATTTT.

The chain uses TRBV7-9 and TRBJ2-7; D ambiguous. Germline-derived CDR1 and CDR2 are SEHNR and FQNEAQ (reference sequence). This CDR3 is 15 amino acids long. V lost 4 bases and J lost 0, with 13 bases in between. The DNA for the CDR3 is TGTGCCAGCAGCTCACCGCAGGAAAGCTCCTACGAGCAGTACTTC. The encoded protein is CASSSPQESSYEQYF.

The rearrangement links TRBV29-1 to TRBJ2-5; D ambiguous. The germline V and J ends were trimmed by 6 bases and 13 bases, with 15 bases remaining between them. The CDR3 is made up of 10 amino acids. Germline V CDR1 and CDR2: SQVTM, ANQGSEA. In nucleotides, the CDR3 is TGCAGCGTCGCACAGACAAGATGGTACTTC. Translating it yields CSVAQTRWYF.

The J gene is TRBJ2-3, the V gene TRBV5-1, with 9 bases aligning to TRBD2. The length of the CDR3 is 16 residues. The V gene's germline CDR1 is SGHRS and CDR2 YFSETQ. V lost 0 bases, J lost 3 bases, and 5 bases stayed unmatched. As DNA, the CDR3 is TGCGCCAGCAGCTTGGCCGGAGCGGGGGGTACAGATACGCAGTATTTT. Protein: CASSLAGAGGTDTQYF. Using reference TRBV5-1 and TRBJ2-3 for the parts outside the CDR3, the full variable domain is KAGVTQTPRYLIKTRGQQVTLSCSPISGHRSVSWYQQTPGQGLQFLFEYFSETQRNKGNFPGRFSGRQFSNSRSEMNVSTLELGDSALYLCASSLAGAGGTDTQYFGPGTRLTVL.

This clonotype came up a few times. The rearrangement links TRBV7-2 to TRBJ1-2, with D possibly being TRBD1 (5 bases). CDR3 size: 13 residues. V was trimmed by 3 bases and J by 10 bases, leaving 15 bases between them. The V gene's germline CDR1 is SGHTA and CDR2 FQGNSA. The chain's CDR3 is CASSFGGPFFYTF. The CDR3 nucleotides are TGTGCCAGCAGCTTTGGGGGTCCCTTTTTCTACACCTTC.

The genes are TRBV6-5 and TRBJ1-2; the D gene is possibly TRBD1 (6 bases). Trimming took off 5 bases at V and 2 bases at J, with 15 bases between the two ends. This CDR3 is built from 15 residues. Germline CDR1 and CDR2: MNHEY and SVGAGI. The CDR3 region has the DNA TGTGCCAGCAGTGTCAGGGACACGGAAAACTATGGCTACACCTTC. This gives the protein CASSVRDTENYGYTF.

Here the CDR3 DNA reads TGTGCCAGCAGCTTATCGCTAGCGGGAGGAGAGACCCAGTACTTC. It translates to CASSLSLAGGETQYF. V and J are TRBV7-3 and TRBJ2-5, with 11 bases lining up with TRBD2. With 2 bases clipped from V and 4 bases from J, the junction kept 3 bases outside the gene matches. The CDR3 extends over 15 amino acids. Germline-derived CDR1 and CDR2 are SGHTA and FQGTGA.

The chain links TRBV28 to TRBJ2-3; TRBD1 matches at 7 bases. V trimming: 5 bases; J trimming: 2 bases; junction bases outside the gene matches: 7. The CDR3 loop spans 15 amino acids. CDR1 MDHEN and CDR2 SYDVKM come from the germline V gene. CDR3 coding DNA: TGTGCCAGCAGTCCACAAGGGGGCGACACAGATACGCAGTATTTT. It translates to CASSPQGGDTDTQYF.

V and J are TRBV20-1 and TRBJ1-2, with TRBD1 matching over 7 bases. This CDR3 contains 15 residues. Unmatched junction bases numbered 5, after V lost 0 bases and J lost 1 base. Germline V CDR1 and CDR2: DFQATT, SNEGSKA (reference sequence). For the CDR3, the DNA is TGCAGTGCTAGAGACGACAGGGAACTTAACTATGGCTACACCTTC. The encoded protein is CSARDDRELNYGYTF.

The rearrangement joins TRBV13 to TRBJ2-1; 8 bases line up with TRBD2. V lost 5 bases and J lost 1; bases outside the gene matches: 10. The CDR3 runs to 17 residues. Germline CDR1 PRHDT, CDR2 FYEKMQ (reference sequence). The CDR3 sequence is CASSPPLAGLSYNEQFF. CDR3 in DNA: TGTGCCAGCAGCCCCCCCCTAGCGGGTCTGTCCTACAATGAGCAGTTCTTC. Full variable domain (remainder filled in from reference TRBV13 and TRBJ2-1): AAGVIQSPRHLIKEKRETATLKCYPIPRHDTVYWYQQGPGQDPQFLISFYEKMQSDKGSIPDRFSAQQFSDYHSELNMSSLELGDSALYFCASSPPLAGLSYNEQFFGPGTRLTVL.

This clonotype was counted between two and nine times. The rearrangement uses TRBV6-5 and TRBJ2-7, with 12 positions matching TRBD2. Germline trimming cut 4 bases from V and 4 bases from J; bases unmatched to any gene: 8. Germline-derived CDR1 and CDR2 are MNHEY and SVGAGI. This CDR3 spans 16 amino acids. This CDR3 is CASSFLAGGLAYEQYF. The CDR3 DNA follows: TGTGCCAGCAGTTTCCTAGCGGGGGGGTTGGCATACGAGCAGTACTTC.

The gene calls are TRBV7-9 and TRBJ2-5; D may be TRBD1 (5 bases). The CDR3 covers 16 residues. V was clipped by 1 base and J by 2 bases, with 14 bases between them. CDR1 and CDR2 from the germline V gene are SEHNR and FQNEAQ (reference sequence). The CDR3 DNA follows: TGTGCCAGCAGCTTAGGGGGATCGGCAGGGCAAGAGACCCAGTACTTC. Its translation: CASSLGGSAGQETQYF.

This clonotype was detected a few times. The chain uses TRBV2 and TRBJ2-5; D unclear. Trimming cost V 6 bases and J 7 bases, with 6 bases left between them. The CDR3 loop spans 10 amino acids. Germline V gives CDR1 SNHLY, CDR2 FYNNEI. CDR3: CASSAATQYF. Here the CDR3 DNA reads TGTGCCAGCAGCGCAGCGACCCAGTACTTC.

The rearrangement links TRBV28 to TRBJ1-2, with TRBD1 as a possible D gene (6 bases). The CDR3 has 17 amino acids. Germline assignment: CDR1 MDHEN and CDR2 SYDVKM. Between the trimmed V and J ends, which lost 7 bases and 6 bases, there was a span of 27 bases. The CDR3 nucleotides are TGTGCCAGCATCAAACGACAGGAGAGTGGGTACCACCATGGCTACACCTTC. As protein: CASIKRQESGYHHGYTF.

The chain links TRBV27 to TRBJ1-2, with a weak D call TRBD1 (6 bases). Looked up from germline, CDR1 is MNHEY and CDR2 is SMNVEV (reference sequence). The CDR3 totals 14 residues. V lost 6 bases and J 4 bases, leaving 15 bases between the germline ends. CDR3 DNA: TGTGCCAGCAGCCCACTCAGGGGTGGCTATGGCTACACCTTC. Translated: CASSPLRGGYGYTF.

The chain couples TRBV9 to TRBJ1-5; TRBD1 might be the D (6 bases). Per the germline V gene, CDR1 is SGDLS and CDR2 is YYNGEE. V was clipped by 3 bases and J by 7 bases, with 14 bases between them. There are 14 residues in the CDR3. The CDR3 coding sequence is TGTGCCAGCAGCGCCACAGGGTTCTCACAGCCCCAGCATTTT. Its protein is CASSATGFSQPQHF.

This clonotype was seen only a few times. The V gene is TRBV2, the J gene TRBJ2-1; TRBD2 matches 14 bases. The length of the CDR3 is 18 residues. V dropped 4 bases and J dropped 8; count of bases not matched to a gene: 13. Looked up from germline, CDR1 is SNHLY and CDR2 is FYNNEI. The CDR3, as DNA: TGTGCCAGCAGTGGGGTCCCGACTAGCGGGGGGGCCGTCTATGAGCAGTTCTTC. Amino acid sequence: CASSGVPTSGGAVYEQFF.

This clonotype was seen only a few times. The chain is built from TRBV10-3 and TRBJ2-3, with 7 positions matching TRBD1. The CDR3 runs to 15 residues. Germline CDR1 ENHRY, CDR2 SYGVKD. After removal of 6 bases from V and 2 bases from J, the junction contained 8 bases not matched to a gene. The CDR3, as DNA: TGTGCCATCAGGGCAGACAGGGCGGACACAGATACGCAGTATTTT. The encoded protein is CAIRADRADTDTQYF.

This sequence joins TRBV4-3 and TRBJ1-2, with D possibly matching TRBD1 (6 bases). This CDR3 comprises 16 residues. Deletions cut 0 bases from V and 3 bases from J, with 14 bases between. CDR1 and CDR2 (germline): LGHNA, YSLEER. The CDR3 is CASSQDHAGADYGYTF. The CDR3 coding sequence is TGCGCCAGCAGCCAAGACCACGCGGGGGCAGACTATGGCTACACCTTC.

The chain links TRBV20-1 to TRBJ1-2; D unresolved. Per the germline V gene, CDR1 is DFQATT and CDR2 is SNEGSKA (reference sequence). The CDR3 runs 15 residues. Trimming took off 0 bases at V and 2 bases at J, with 13 bases between the two ends. The DNA of the CDR3 is TGCAGTGCTAGAGATGTTGGGGTCTTCAACTATGGCTACACCTTC. It yields the protein CSARDVGVFNYGYTF.